This T cell receptor (beta chain) comes out of a study of blood T cell repertoires in COVID-19 (dated by TCRdb to about 2020). At the level of the whole study: Collaborator samples came from the United States, Italy and Spain and covered acute and convalescent phases of COVID-19. The material from the prospective study consisted of cDNA or gDNA derived from T cells, B-cell-depleted T cells, or PBMCs. Subjects who had been exposed to COVID-19, were actively infected with it, or had recovered from it provided the deeply sampled blood TCRbeta repertoires that made up the dataset. The repertoires were made available in a free public database intended to serve as a resource for research on the immune response to SARS-CoV-2. The samples were drawn from two sources: the first 160 participants of the ongoing ImmuneRACE study, and about 1,300 subjects contributed by 6 global collaborators. A de-identified subject ID, COVID-19 status, age in years and sex were almost always included in the sample metadata. HLA class I and class II types, where available, came from metadata supplied by the sample provider rather than from assay-based typing.

CDR1 is given as SGHTA and CDR2 as FQGNSA, both from the germline V gene. Trimming removed 3 bases from V and 1 base from J; the gene matches leave 3 bases unexplained. The CDR3 contains 14 residues, cysteine and phenylalanine counted. Only CDR3 DNA remains: 42 bases, in frame from the first base. The collaborating institutions used their own protocols to collect whole blood in K2EDTA tubes. Collaborator samples were shipped for TCRbeta analysis as frozen whole blood, isolated PBMCs, or DNA extracted from either sample type. A remark on this clone: Its recognized antigen is unknown. No base qualities exist here, and no much larger clone lies one base off it.

TCRbeta CDR3 regions were amplified from genomic DNA by means of the immunoSEQ Assay, a bias-controlled multiplex PCR. As for how the authors treated the data: Within the assay, amplification of reference gene primers was used to estimate how many nucleated cells each sample contained. To quantify the absolute abundance of each unique TCRbeta CDR3 rearrangement, sequence reads were collapsed and filtered. For each sample, productive Simpson clonality was calculated as the square root of Simpson's diversity index across productive rearrangements. TCRdb obtained this table from immuneACCESS and retained in-frame rearrangements with V and J assigned. These tables miss some clones; where compared with another copy, unresolved V genes account for less than half of the shortfall, and the remainder is unexplained. Clone size and V and J calls were adopted from that table, with D and trimming inferred from the DNA. The sample table records fewer than 250,000 clones; approximately 80% of these occur just once. The ten largest clones add up to 6% to 9.5% of the sample.

On the study overall, not on this receptor specifically: The amount of clinical and demographic metadata varied by source and participant and was provided uncurated.

Sample: peripheral blood. The rearranged segments are TRBV7-2 and TRBJ2-7; 7 of the junction bases match TRBD2. This clonotype originated in a woman between 50 and 59 years old with acute or convalescent COVID-19. The CDR3 protein is CASSLWTSSYEQYF. The base sequence is TGTGCCAGCAGCTTGTGGACTAGTTCCTACGAGCAGTACTTC. The variable domain in full, with residues beyond the CDR3 obtained from the reference TRBV7-2 and TRBJ2-7 genes, is GAGVSQSPSNKVTEKGKDVELRCDPISGHTALYWYRQSLGQGLEFLIYFQGNSAPDKSGLPSDRFSAERTGGSVSTLTIQRTQQEDSAVYLCASSLWTSSYEQYFGPGTRLTVT.